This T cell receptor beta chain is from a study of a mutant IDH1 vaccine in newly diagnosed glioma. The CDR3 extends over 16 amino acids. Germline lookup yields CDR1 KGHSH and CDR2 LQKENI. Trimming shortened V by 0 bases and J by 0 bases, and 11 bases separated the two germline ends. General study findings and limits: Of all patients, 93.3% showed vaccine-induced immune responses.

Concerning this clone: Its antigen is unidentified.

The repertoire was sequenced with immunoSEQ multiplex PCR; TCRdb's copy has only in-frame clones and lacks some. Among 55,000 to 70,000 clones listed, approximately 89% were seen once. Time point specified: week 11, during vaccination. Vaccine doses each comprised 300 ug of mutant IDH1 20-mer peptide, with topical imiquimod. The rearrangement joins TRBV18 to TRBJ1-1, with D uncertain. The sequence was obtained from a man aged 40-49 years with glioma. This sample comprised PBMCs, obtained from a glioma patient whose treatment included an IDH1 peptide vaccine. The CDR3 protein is CASSPPVGFMNTEAFF. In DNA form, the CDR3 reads TGTGCCAGCTCACCACCGGTAGGGTTCATGAACACTGAAGCTTTCTTT.